This T cell receptor (beta chain) was obtained from a study of T cell responses to AZD1222 COVID-19 vaccine. For the study at large: Pooled in the analysis were second doses at about 4 or about 12 weeks.

Overall study findings and caveats: The sample set comprised mostly white British donors with more females, and clonal diversity was possibly underestimated. The breadth and depth of Spike-specific TCRs increased once two AZD1222 doses had been given.

Some clones are missing from TCRdb's copy, which holds only in-frame ones; the method was immunoSEQ multiplex PCR. This table has over 100,000 clones, approximately 91% appearing once. As to this clone: What it binds is unknown.

Germline CDR1 and CDR2: SGDLS and YYNGEE. The CDR3 is 16 amino acids. Trimming shortened V by 0 bases and J by 1 base, and 11 bases separated the two germline ends. The chain links TRBV9 to TRBJ1-3; D possibly corresponds to TRBD1 (5 bases). This clonotype was obtained from an adult in good health. This sample comprised peripheral blood, obtained on day 0 of AZD1222 vaccination. The CDR3 reads CASSVGIGASGNTIYF. The DNA of the CDR3 is TGTGCCAGCAGCGTAGGTATCGGGGCATCTGGAAACACCATATATTTT.